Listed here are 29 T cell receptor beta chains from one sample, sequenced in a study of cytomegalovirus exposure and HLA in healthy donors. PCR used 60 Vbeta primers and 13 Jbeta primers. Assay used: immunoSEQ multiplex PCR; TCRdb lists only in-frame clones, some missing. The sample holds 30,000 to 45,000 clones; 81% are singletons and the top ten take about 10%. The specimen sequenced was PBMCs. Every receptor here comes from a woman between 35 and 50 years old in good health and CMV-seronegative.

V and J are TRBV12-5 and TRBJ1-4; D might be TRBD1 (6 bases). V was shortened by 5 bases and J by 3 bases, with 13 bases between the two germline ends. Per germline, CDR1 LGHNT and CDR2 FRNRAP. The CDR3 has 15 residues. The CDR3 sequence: CASGKQGGPNEKLFF. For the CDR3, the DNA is TGTGCTAGTGGTAAACAAGGGGGACCTAATGAAAAACTGTTTTTT.

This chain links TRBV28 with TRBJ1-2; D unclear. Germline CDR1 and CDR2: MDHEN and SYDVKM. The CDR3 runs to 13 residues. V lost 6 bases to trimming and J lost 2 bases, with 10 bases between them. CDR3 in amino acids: CASRVSENYGYTF. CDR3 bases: TGTGCCAGCAGGGTCAGCGAGAACTATGGCTACACCTTC.

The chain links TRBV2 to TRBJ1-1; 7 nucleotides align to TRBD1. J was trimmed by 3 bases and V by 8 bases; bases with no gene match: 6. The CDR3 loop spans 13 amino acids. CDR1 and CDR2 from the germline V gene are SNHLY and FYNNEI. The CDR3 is CASELQGDTEAFF. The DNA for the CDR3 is TGTGCCAGCGAGCTCCAGGGGGACACTGAAGCTTTCTTT. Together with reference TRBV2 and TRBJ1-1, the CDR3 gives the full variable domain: EPEVTQTPSHQVTQMGQEVILRCVPISNHLYFYWYRQILGQKVEFLVSFYNNEISEKSEIFDDQFSVERPDGSNFTLKIRSTKLEDSAMYFCASELQGDTEAFFGQGTRLTVV.

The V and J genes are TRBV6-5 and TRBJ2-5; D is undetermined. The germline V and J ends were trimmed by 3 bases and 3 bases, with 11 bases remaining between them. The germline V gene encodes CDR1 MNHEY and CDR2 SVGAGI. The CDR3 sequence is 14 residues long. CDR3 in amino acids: CASSYVPGEETQYF. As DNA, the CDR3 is TGTGCCAGCAGTTATGTTCCCGGAGAAGAGACCCAGTACTTC.

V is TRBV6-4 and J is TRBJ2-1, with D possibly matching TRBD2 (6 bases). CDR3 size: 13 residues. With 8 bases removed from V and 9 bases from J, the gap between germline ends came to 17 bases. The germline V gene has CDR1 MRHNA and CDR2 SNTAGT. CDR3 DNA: TGTGCCAGCCGGTCGACGGGGGAAGGTGAGCAGTTCTTC. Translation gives CASRSTGEGEQFF.

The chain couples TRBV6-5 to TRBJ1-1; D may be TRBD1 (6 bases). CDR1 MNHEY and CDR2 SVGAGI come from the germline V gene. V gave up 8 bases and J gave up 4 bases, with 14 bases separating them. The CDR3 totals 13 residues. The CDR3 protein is CASVQGIGTEAFF. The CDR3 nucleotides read TGTGCCAGCGTTCAGGGGATCGGCACTGAAGCTTTCTTT.

CDR3 sequence (DNA): TGTGCCAGCAGCCCCGGACAGGGACGATTCTATGGCTACACCTTC. Translating gives CASSPGQGRFYGYTF. The rearrangement uses TRBV2 and TRBJ1-2, with TRBD1 identical over 8 bases. The CDR3 runs 15 residues. Germline V gene data show CDR1 as SNHLY and CDR2 as FYNNEI. Germline trimming cut 6 bases from V and 4 bases from J; bases unmatched to any gene: 10.

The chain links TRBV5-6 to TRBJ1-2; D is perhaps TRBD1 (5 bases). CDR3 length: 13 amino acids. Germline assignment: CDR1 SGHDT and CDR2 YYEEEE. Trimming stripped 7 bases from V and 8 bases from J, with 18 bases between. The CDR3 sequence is CASGLGQGHGYTF. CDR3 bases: TGTGCCAGCGGCCTAGGGCAGGGTCACGGCTACACCTTC.

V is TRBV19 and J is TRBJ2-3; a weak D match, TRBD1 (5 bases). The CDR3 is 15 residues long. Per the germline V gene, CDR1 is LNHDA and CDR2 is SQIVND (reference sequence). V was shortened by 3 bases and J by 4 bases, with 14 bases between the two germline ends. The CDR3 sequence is CASSIRFGAADTQYF. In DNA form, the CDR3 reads TGTGCCAGTAGTATTCGGTTTGGGGCAGCAGATACGCAGTATTTT.

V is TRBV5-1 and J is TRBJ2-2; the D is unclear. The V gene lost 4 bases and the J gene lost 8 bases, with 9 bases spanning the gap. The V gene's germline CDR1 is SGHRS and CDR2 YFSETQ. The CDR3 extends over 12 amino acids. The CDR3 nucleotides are TGCGCCAGCAGCACGACTTTGGGGGAGCTGTTTTTT. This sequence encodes CASSTTLGELFF.

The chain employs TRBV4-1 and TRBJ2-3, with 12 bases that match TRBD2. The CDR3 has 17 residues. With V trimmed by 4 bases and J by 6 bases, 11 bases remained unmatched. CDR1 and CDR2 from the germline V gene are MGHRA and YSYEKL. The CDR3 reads CASSLGKGTSGSDTQYF. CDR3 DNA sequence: TGCGCCAGCAGCCTTGGGAAGGGGACTAGCGGGTCCGATACGCAGTATTTT.

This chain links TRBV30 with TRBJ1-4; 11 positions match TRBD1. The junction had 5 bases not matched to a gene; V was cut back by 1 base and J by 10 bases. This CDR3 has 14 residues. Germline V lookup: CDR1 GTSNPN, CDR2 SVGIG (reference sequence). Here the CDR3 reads CAWSAGTGGRKLFF. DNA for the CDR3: TGTGCCTGGAGTGCCGGGACAGGGGGGCGAAAACTGTTTTTT. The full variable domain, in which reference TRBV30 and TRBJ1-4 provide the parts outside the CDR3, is SQTIHQWPATLVQPVGSPLSLECTVEGTSNPNLYWYRQAAGRGLQLLFYSVGIGQISSEVPQNLSASRPQDRQFILSSKKLLLSDSGFYLCAWSAGTGGRKLFFGSGTQLSVL.

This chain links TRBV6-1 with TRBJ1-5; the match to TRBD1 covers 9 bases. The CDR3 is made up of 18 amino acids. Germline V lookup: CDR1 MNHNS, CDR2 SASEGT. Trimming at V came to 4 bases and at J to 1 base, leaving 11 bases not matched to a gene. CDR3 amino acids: CASSGPGQGLSSNQPQHF. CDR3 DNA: TGTGCCAGCAGTGGACCGGGACAGGGATTAAGCAGCAATCAGCCCCAGCATTTT.

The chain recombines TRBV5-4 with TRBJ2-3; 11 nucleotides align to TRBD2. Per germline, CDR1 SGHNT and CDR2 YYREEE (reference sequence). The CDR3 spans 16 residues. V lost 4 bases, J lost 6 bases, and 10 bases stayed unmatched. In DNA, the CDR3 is TGTGCCAGCAGCCTGGGACTAGCGGATCTGGGGGATACGCAGTATTTT. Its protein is CASSLGLADLGDTQYF.

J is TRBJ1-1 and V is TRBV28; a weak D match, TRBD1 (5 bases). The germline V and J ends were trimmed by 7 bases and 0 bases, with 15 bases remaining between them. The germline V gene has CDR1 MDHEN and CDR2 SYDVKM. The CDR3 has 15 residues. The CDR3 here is CASILPGRVNTEAFF. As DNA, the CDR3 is TGTGCCAGCATCCTCCCAGGCAGGGTGAACACTGAAGCTTTCTTT.

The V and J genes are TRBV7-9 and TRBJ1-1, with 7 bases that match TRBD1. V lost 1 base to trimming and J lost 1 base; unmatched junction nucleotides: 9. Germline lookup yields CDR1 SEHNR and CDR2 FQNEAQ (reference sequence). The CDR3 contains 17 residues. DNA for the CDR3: TGTGCCAGCAGCTTAGGGACAGGTGAGGGGAAGAACACTGAAGCTTTCTTT. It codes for CASSLGTGEGKNTEAFF.

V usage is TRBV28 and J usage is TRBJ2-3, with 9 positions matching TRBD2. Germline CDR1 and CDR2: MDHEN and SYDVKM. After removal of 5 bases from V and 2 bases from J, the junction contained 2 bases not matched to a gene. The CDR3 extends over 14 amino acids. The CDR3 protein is CASSTSGLTDTQYF. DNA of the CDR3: TGTGCCAGCAGTACTAGCGGGCTCACAGATACGCAGTATTTT.

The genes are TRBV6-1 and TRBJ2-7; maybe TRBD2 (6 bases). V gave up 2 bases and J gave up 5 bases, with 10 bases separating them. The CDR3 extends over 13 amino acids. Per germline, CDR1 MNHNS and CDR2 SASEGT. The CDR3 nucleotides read TGTGCCAGCAGTGAACGGGGAGGCAACGAGCAGTACTTC. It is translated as CASSERGGNEQYF.

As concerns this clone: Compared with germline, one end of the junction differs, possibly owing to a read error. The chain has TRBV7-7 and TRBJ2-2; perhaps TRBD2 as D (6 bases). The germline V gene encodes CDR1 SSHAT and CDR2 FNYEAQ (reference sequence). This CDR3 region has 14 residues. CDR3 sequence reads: CASSLRDGSGELFF. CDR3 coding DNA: TGTGCTAGCAGCTTAAGGGACGGGAGCGGGGAGCTGTTTTTT.

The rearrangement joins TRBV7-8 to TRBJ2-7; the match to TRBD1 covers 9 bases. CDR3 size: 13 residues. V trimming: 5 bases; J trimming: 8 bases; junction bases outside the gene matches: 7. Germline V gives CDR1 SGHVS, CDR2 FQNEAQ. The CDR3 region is CASSPRTGVKQYV. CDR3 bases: TGTGCCAGCAGCCCCAGGACAGGGGTAAAGCAGTACGTC.

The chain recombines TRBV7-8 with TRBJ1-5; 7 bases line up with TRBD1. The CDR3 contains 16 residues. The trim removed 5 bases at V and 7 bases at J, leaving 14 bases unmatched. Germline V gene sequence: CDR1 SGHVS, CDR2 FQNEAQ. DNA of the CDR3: TGTGCCAGCAGCCCCGGGACAGCGGTCTCGACGCAGCCCCAGCATTTT. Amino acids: CASSPGTAVSTQPQHF.

The CDR3 spells CASGGWGETQYF. The CDR3 DNA reads as TGTGCCAGCGGAGGGTGGGGTGAGACCCAGTACTTC. The chain combines TRBV5-5 with TRBJ2-5, with a possible D match to TRBD2 (6 bases). The CDR3 is made up of 12 amino acids. The germline gives CDR1 SGHKS, CDR2 YYEKEE (reference sequence). V was pared by 7 bases and J by 5 bases, with 12 bases between.

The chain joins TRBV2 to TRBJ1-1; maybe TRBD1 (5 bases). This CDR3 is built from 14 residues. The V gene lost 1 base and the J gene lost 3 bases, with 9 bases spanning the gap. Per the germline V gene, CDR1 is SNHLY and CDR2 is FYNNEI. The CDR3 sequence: CASSEGRGYTEAFF. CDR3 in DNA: TGTGCCAGCAGTGAAGGGAGGGGTTACACTGAAGCTTTCTTT.

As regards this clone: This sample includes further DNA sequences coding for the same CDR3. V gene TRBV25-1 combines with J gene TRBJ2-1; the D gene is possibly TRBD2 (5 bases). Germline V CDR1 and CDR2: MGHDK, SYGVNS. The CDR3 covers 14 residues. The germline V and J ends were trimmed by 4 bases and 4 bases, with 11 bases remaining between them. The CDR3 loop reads CASSGSGMYNEQFF. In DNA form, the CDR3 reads TGTGCCAGCAGTGGCTCCGGGATGTACAATGAGCAGTTCTTC.

Written as DNA, the CDR3 is TGTGCTCTGCGGGCGGCAGATACGCAGTATTTT. This gives the protein CALRAADTQYF. The J gene is TRBJ2-3, the V gene TRBV7-9; tentatively, D is TRBD2 (5 bases). CDR3 length equals 11 residues. In germline, CDR1 is SEHNR, CDR2 FQNEAQ (reference sequence).

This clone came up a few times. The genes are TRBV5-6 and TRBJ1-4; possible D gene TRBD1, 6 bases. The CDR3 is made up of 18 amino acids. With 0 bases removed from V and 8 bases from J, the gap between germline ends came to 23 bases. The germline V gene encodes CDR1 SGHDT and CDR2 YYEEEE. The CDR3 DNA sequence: TGTGCCAGCAGCTTGGGGTATTTGGGGACATTGGAAGAAGAAAAACTGTTTTTT. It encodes CASSLGYLGTLEEEKLFF.

Here the CDR3 reads CASSLQGLGSGNTIYF. The CDR3 DNA reads TGTGCCAGCAGCTTGCAGGGCTTAGGCTCTGGAAACACCATATATTTT. This chain connects TRBV7-8 to TRBJ1-3; TRBD1 is a possible D gene (5 bases). Between the trimmed V and J ends, which lost 3 bases and 0 bases, there was a span of 12 bases. Germline assignment: CDR1 SGHVS and CDR2 FQNEAQ. The CDR3 is 16 residues long.

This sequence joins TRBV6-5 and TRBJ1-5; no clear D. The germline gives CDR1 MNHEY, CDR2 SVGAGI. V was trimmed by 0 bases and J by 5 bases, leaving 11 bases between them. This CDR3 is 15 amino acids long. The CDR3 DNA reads TGTGCCAGCAGTTACTCGCGGGGAGGTGATCAGCCCCAGCATTTT. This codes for CASSYSRGGDQPQHF.

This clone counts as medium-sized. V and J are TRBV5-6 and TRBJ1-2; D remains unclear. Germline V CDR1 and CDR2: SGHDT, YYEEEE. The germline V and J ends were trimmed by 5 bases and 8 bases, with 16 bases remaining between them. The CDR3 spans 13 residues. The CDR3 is CASRFAGGNGYTF. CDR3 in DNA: TGTGCCAGCAGATTTGCCGGAGGGAACGGCTACACCTTC.